This T cell receptor (beta chain) comes out of a study of blood T cell repertoires in COVID-19. Across the whole study: Acute and convalescent COVID-19 samples came from the United States, Italy and Spain. PBMCs, B-cell-depleted T cells, or T cells were the source of the cDNA or gDNA that made up the material.

This clone was found once. Germline V gene lookup returns CDR1 LNHDA and CDR2 SQIVND (reference sequence). The V and J ends lost 2 bases and 4 bases, in that order; junction bases with no gene match: 4. The CDR3 spans 14 residues. In the study's own analysis: Nucleated cell counts were estimated from reference gene primer amplification. Measured with immunoSEQ multiplex PCR; TCRdb has only the in-frame clones, and not every one. V and J calls and clone size follow that table, whereas D and trimming were derived from the DNA. The table lists under 200,000 clones, roughly 90% of them singletons, with 3% to 4.5% in the top ten.

This chain uses TRBV19 with TRBJ1-1; 7 positions agree with TRBD1. The receptor comes from a woman in her fifties or sixties who had recovered from COVID-19. The sequencing sample was made of peripheral blood. CDR3 sequence: CASSIQQGTTEAFF. The CDR3 DNA follows: TGTGCCAGTAGTATACAACAGGGGACCACTGAAGCTTTCTTT. The whole variable domain, filled in from reference TRBV19 and TRBJ1-1, reads DGGITQSPKYLFRKEGQNVTLSCEQNLNHDAMYWYRQDPGQGLRLIYYSQIVNDFQKGDIAEGYSVSREKKESFPLTVTSAQKNPTAFYLCASSIQQGTTEAFFGQGTRLTVV.